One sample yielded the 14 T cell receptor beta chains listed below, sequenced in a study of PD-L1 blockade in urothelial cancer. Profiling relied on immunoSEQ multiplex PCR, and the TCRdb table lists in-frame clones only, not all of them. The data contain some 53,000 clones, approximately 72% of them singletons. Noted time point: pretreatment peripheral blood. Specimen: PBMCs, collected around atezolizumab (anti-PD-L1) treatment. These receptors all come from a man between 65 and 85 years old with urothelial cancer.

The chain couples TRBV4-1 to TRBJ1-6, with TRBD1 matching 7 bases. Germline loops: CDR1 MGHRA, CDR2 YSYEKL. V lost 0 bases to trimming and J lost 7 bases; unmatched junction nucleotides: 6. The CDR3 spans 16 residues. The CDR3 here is CASSQDPRGRNSPLHF. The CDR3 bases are TGCGCCAGCAGCCAAGACCCCAGGGGGAGAAATTCACCCCTCCACTTT.

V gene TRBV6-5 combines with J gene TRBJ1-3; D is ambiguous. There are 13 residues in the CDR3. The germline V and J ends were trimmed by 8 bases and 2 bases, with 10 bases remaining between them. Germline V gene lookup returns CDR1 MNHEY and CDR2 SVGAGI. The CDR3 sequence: CASFLGAGNTIYF. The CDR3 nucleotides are TGTGCCAGCTTCCTGGGAGCTGGAAACACCATATATTTT.

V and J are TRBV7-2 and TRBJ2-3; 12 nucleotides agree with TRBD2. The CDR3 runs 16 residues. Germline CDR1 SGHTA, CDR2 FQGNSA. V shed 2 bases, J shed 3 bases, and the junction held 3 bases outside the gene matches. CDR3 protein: CASSLTSGRRTDTQYF. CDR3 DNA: TGTGCCAGCAGCTTAACTAGCGGGAGGAGGACAGATACGCAGTATTTT.

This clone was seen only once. CDR3 sequence reads: CASSQLAGRNTEAFF. In nucleotides, the CDR3 is TGTGCCAGCAGCCAGTTAGCGGGACGAAACACTGAAGCTTTCTTT. The V gene is TRBV14, the J gene TRBJ1-1; D perhaps matches TRBD1 (5 bases). Germline V CDR1 and CDR2: SGHDN, FVKESK. V was shortened by 3 bases and J by 2 bases, with 13 bases between the two germline ends. The length of the CDR3 is 15 residues.

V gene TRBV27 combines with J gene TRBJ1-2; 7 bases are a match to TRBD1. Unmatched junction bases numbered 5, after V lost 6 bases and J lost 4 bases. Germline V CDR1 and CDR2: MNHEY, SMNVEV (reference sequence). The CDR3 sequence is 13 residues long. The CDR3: CASSPGTVYGYTF. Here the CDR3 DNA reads TGTGCCAGCAGCCCAGGGACAGTCTATGGCTACACCTTC.

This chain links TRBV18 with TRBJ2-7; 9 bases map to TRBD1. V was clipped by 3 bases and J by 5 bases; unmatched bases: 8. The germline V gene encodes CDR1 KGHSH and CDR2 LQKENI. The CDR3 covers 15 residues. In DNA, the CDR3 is TGTGCCAGCTCACCGACGACAGGGGGTTTGGACGAGCAGTACTTC. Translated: CASSPTTGGLDEQYF.

DNA for the CDR3: TGTGCCTGGAGTACCGGGACAGACAACGAGCAGTACTTC. As protein: CAWSTGTDNEQYF. The rearrangement joins TRBV30 to TRBJ2-7, with 7 bases aligning to TRBD1. The CDR3 has 13 residues. CDR1 is GTSNPN, CDR2 SVGIG, per germline (reference sequence). Trimming at V came to 2 bases and at J to 5 bases, leaving 6 bases not matched to a gene.

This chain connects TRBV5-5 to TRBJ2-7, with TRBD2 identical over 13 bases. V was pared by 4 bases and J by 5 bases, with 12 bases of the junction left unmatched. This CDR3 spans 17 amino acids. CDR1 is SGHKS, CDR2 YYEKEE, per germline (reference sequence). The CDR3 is CASSPTAGTSGTNEQYF. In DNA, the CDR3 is TGTGCCAGCAGCCCTACGGCCGGGACTAGCGGGACTAACGAGCAGTACTTC.

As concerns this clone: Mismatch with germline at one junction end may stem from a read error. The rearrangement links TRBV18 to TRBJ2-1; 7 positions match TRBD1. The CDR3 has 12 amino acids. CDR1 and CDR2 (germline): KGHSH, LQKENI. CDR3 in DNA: TGTGCCAGCTCACCGAAAGGAGGCAGGGGGATCTTC. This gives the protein CASSPKGGRGIF.

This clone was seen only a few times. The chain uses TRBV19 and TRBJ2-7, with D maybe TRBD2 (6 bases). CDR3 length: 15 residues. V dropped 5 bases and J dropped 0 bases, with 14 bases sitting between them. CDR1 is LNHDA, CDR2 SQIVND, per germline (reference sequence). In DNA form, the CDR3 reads TGTGCCAGTAGTCCCCCAACTAGCCCCTCCTACGAGCAGTACTTC. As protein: CASSPPTSPSYEQYF.

CDR3 region: CASSPDTGVGKLFF. The CDR3 region has the DNA TGTGCCAGCAGCCCGGACACTGGGGTCGGGAAACTGTTTTTT. This rearrangement joins TRBV5-6 to TRBJ1-4, with D possibly matching TRBD1 (5 bases). Per the germline V gene, CDR1 is SGHDT and CDR2 is YYEEEE. The CDR3 runs to 14 residues. V shed 4 bases and J shed 11 bases, with 18 bases lying between them.

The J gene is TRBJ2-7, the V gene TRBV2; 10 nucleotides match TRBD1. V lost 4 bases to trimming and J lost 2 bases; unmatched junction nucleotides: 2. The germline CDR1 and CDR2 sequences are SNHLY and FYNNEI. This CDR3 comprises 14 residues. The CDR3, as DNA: TGTGCCAGCAGTGGACAGGGGGCCGCCTACGAGCAGTACTTC. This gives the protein CASSGQGAAYEQYF.

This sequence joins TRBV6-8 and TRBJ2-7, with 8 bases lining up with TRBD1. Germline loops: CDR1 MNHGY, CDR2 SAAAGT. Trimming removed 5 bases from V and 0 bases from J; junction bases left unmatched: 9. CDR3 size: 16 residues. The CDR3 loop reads CASSPGQGPFSYEQYF. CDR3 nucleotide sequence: TGTGCCAGCAGTCCTGGACAGGGTCCCTTCTCCTACGAGCAGTACTTC.

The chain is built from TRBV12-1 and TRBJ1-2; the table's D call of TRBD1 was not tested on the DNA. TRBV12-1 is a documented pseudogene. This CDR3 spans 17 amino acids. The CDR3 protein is CASSAIDRVPKNYGYTF. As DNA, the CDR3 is TGTGCCAGCAGCGCTATCGACAGGGTGCCAAAAAACTATGGCTACACCTTC.